This TCR beta chain stems from a study of blood T cell repertoires in COVID-19. Study at large: The origin of the acute and convalescent COVID-19 samples was the United States, Italy and Spain. PBMCs, B-cell-depleted T cells, or T cells were the source of the cDNA or gDNA that made up the material.

V was trimmed by 1 base and J by 0 bases, leaving 16 bases between them. This CDR3 comprises 18 residues. Germline V gene data show CDR1 as SGHTA and CDR2 as FQGNSA. Per the study methods: Reference gene primer amplification gave estimated nucleated cell counts. Repertoires were generated with immunoSEQ multiplex PCR, while TCRdb's copy carries only in-frame clones and drops some. The V and J calls and clone size come from that table; D and trimming were worked out from the DNA. The table has 40,000 to 55,000 clones, roughly 90% seen once. J is TRBJ2-4 and V is TRBV7-2; TRBD2 is a possible D gene (5 bases). The specimen sequenced was peripheral blood. The origin of this receptor is a woman of 80 years or more with acute or convalescent COVID-19. CDR3 DNA: TGTGCCAGCAGCTTAGTTCCCCCTGGAGGTTTAGCCAAAAACATTCAGTACTTC. It is translated as CASSLVPPGGLAKNIQYF.